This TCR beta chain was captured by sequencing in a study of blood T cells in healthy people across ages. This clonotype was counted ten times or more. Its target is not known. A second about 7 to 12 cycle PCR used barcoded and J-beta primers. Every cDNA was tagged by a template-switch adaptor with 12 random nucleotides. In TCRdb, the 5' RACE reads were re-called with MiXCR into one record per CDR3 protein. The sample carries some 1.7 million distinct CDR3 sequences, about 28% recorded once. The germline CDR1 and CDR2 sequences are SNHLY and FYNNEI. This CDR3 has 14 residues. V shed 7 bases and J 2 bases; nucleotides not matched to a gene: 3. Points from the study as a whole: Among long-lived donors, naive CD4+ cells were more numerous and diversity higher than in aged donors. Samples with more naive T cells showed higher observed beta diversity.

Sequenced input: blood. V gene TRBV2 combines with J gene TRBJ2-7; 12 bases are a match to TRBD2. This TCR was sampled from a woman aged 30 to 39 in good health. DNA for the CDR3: TGTGCCAGCACCTGGACTAGCGGGGCCTACGAGCAGTACTTC. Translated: CASTWTSGAYEQYF.